A selection of T cell receptor beta chains follows, all from one sample in a study of shared clonotypes between healthy human individuals. Using immunoSEQ multiplex PCR, the repertoire was profiled, and TCRdb retains in-frame clones only, with some absent. The data contain approximately 1.4 million clones, 95% to 99% of them singletons. What was sequenced was naive CD4+ T cells sorted from blood. These TCRs come from a man aged 30-40 years in good health. Both conserved end residues are trimmed from each CDR3.

v_gene: TRBV11-2
j_gene: TRBJ2-2
CDR3aa: ASSPRPQNTGELF

v_gene: TRBV4-1
j_gene: TRBJ1-3
CDR3aa: ASSLRQATGNTIY

v_gene: TRBV19
j_gene: TRBJ1-5
CDR3aa: ASRSLGGSGQPQH

v_gene: TRBV5-1
j_gene: TRBJ2-3
CDR3aa: ASSLMTGGTRTDTQY

v_gene: TRBV9
j_gene: TRBJ2-7
CDR3aa: ASSVETGGLYEQY

v_gene: TRBV4-1
j_gene: TRBJ1-1
CDR3aa: ASSRVSTNTEAF

v_gene: TRBV7-7
j_gene: TRBJ1-4
CDR3aa: ASSPGLVATNEKLF

v_gene: TRBV2
j_gene: TRBJ1-3
CDR3aa: ASSEGTGGNTIY

v_gene: TRBV5-1
j_gene: TRBJ2-7
CDR3aa: ASSPPGLDLHEQY

v_gene: TRBV21-1
j_gene: TRBJ2-3
CDR3aa: ASSKVRREGSTDTQY

v_gene: TRBV25-1
j_gene: TRBJ2-6
CDR3aa: ASSKSGANVLT

v_gene: TRBV10-3
j_gene: TRBJ2-1
CDR3aa: AISGGWEGRNEQF

v_gene: TRBV28
j_gene: TRBJ2-5
CDR3aa: ASSDQGQETQY

v_gene: TRBV7-9
j_gene: TRBJ2-1
CDR3aa: ASSRGLNGTGSYNEQF

v_gene: TRBV19
j_gene: TRBJ1-2
CDR3aa: ASSRDTLADGYT

v_gene: TRBV5-1
j_gene: TRBJ2-3
CDR3aa: ASSSGLAGPTDTQY

v_gene: TRBV5-1
j_gene: TRBJ2-3
CDR3aa: ASSLFGGTDTDTQY

v_gene: TRBV6-1
j_gene: TRBJ2-7
CDR3aa: ASNPDGVTSYEQY

v_gene: TRBV18
j_gene: TRBJ2-1
CDR3aa: ASSPLAGLSDEQF

v_gene: TRBV5-1
j_gene: TRBJ2-2
CDR3aa: ASSLVLADYTGELF

v_gene: TRBV6-5
j_gene: TRBJ1-2
CDR3aa: ASSWTGAGGYT

v_gene: TRBV11-2
j_gene: TRBJ1-2
CDR3aa: ASTTGQRYGYT

v_gene: TRBV29-1
j_gene: TRBJ1-1
CDR3aa: SAGTGLTEAF

v_gene: TRBV11-2
j_gene: TRBJ2-1
CDR3aa: ASSPGTSGRILEQF

v_gene: TRBV28
j_gene: TRBJ1-5
CDR3aa: ASRYRDRIQPQH

v_gene: TRBV28
j_gene: TRBJ1-4
CDR3aa: ASSTGATNEKLF

v_gene: TRBV2
j_gene: TRBJ1-2
CDR3aa: ASSESRLRGYGYT

v_gene: TRBV5-1
j_gene: TRBJ2-7
CDR3aa: ASSPKGGSYEQY

v_gene: TRBV9
j_gene: TRBJ2-2
CDR3aa: ASSVTPTGGTGELF

v_gene: TRBV9
j_gene: TRBJ2-2
CDR3aa: ASSTAGNTGELF

v_gene: TRBV7-2
j_gene: TRBJ2-1
CDR3aa: ASSLRTGTPSEQF

v_gene: TRBV9
j_gene: TRBJ2-7
CDR3aa: ASSVAGLAGPYEQY

v_gene: TRBV29-1
j_gene: TRBJ2-3
CDR3aa: SVAGPSADTQY

v_gene: TRBV19
j_gene: TRBJ1-5
CDR3aa: ASSIVASNQPQH

v_gene: TRBV11-2
j_gene: TRBJ2-3
CDR3aa: ASSLEWGTQGTDTQY

v_gene: TRBV6-5
j_gene: TRBJ1-1
CDR3aa: ASRRQENTEAF